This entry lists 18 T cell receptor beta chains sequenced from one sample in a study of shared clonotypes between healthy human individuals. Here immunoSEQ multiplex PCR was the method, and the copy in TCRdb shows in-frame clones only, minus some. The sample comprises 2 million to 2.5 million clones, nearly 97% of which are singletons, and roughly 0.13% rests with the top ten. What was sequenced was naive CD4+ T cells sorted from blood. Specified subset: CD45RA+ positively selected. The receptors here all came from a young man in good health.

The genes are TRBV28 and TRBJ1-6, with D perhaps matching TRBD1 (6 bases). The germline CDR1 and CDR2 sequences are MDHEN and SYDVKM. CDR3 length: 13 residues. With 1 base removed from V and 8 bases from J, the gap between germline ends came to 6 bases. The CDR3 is CASSLSGDSPLHF. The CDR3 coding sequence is TGTGCCAGCAGTTTATCAGGGGATTCACCCCTCCACTTT.

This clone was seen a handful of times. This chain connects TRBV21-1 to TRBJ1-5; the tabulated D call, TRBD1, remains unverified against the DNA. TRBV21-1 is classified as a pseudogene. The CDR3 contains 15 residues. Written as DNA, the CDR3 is TGTGCCAGCAGCCCGCGATGGAGGGGGCCTCAGCCCCAGCATTTT. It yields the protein CASSPRWRGPQPQHF.

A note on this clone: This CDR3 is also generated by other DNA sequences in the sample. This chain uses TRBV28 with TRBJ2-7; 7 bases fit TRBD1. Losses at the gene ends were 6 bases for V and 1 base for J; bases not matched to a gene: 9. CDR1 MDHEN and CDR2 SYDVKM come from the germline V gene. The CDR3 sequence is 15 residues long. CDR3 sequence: CASRPRDRPSYEQYF. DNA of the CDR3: TGTGCCAGCAGACCCAGGGACAGACCTTCCTACGAGCAGTACTTC.

CDR3 in amino acids: CASSYIGSNEQYF. The CDR3 coding sequence is TGTGCCAGCAGTTATATCGGGTCCAACGAGCAGTACTTC. This chain connects TRBV6-6 to TRBJ2-7, with D hard to call. Trimming left V 3 bases short and J 5 bases short, with 11 bases between. CDR1 MNHNY and CDR2 SVGAGI come from the germline V gene (reference sequence). The CDR3 is made up of 13 amino acids.

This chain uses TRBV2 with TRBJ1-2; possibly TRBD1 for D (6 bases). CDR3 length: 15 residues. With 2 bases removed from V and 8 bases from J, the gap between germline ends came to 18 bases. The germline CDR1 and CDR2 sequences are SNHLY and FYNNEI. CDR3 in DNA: TGTGCCAGCAGTGAACGCCGGGACACCATTGGCGGCTACACCTTC. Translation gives CASSERRDTIGGYTF. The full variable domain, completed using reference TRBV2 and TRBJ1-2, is EPEVTQTPSHQVTQMGQEVILRCVPISNHLYFYWYRQILGQKVEFLVSFYNNEISEKSEIFDDQFSVERPDGSNFTLKIRSTKLEDSAMYFCASSERRDTIGGYTFGSGTRLTVV.

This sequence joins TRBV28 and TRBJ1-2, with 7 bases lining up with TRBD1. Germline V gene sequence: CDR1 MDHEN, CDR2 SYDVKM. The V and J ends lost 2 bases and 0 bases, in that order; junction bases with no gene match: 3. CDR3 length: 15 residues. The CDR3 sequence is CASSLGDRSNYGYTF. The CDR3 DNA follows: TGTGCCAGCAGTTTAGGGGACAGATCTAACTATGGCTACACCTTC.

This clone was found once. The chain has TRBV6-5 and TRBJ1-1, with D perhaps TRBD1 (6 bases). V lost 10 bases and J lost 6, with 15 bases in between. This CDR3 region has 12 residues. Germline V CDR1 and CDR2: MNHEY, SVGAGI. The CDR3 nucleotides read TGTGCCACCTCCAGGGGCCGCGCTGAAGCTTTCTTT. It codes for CATSRGRAEAFF.

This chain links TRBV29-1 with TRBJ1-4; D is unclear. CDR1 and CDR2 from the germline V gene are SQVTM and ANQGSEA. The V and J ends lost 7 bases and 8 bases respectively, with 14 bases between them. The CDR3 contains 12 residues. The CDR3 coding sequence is TGCAGCGCATTAGGAGGTACCGAAAAACTGTTTTTT. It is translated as CSALGGTEKLFF.

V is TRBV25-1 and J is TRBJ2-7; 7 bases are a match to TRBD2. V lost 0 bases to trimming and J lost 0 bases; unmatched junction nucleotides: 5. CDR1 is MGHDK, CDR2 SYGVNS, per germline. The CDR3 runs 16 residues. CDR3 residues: CASSEYLGEGSYEQYF. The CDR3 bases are TGTGCCAGCAGTGAATATTTAGGGGAGGGCTCCTACGAGCAGTACTTC.

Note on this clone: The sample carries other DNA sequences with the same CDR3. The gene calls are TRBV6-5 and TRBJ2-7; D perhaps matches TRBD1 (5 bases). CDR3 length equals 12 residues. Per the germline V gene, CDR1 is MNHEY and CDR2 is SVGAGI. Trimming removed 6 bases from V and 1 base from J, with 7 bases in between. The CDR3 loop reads CASSDSSYEQYF. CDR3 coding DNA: TGTGCCAGCAGCGACAGTTCCTACGAGCAGTACTTC.

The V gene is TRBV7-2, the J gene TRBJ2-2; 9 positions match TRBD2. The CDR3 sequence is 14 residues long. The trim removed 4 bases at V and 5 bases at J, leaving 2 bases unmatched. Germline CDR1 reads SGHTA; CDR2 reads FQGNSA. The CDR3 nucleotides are TGTGCCAGCAGCTCCAGCGGGAGGACCGGGGAGCTGTTTTTT. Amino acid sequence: CASSSSGRTGELFF.

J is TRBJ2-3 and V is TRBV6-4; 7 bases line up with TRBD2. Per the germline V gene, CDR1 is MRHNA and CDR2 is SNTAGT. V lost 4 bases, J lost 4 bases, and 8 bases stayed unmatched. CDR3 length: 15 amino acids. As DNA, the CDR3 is TGTGCCAGCAGTGGTAGCGGGCAAAGGGCAGATACGCAGTATTTT. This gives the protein CASSGSGQRADTQYF.

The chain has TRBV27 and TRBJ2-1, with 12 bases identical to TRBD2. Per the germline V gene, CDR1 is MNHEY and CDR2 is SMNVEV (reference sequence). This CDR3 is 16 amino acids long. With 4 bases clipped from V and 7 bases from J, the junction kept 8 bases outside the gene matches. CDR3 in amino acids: CASSSRLAGVLNEQFF. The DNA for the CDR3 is TGTGCCAGCAGTTCCCGACTAGCGGGAGTCCTTAATGAGCAGTTCTTC.

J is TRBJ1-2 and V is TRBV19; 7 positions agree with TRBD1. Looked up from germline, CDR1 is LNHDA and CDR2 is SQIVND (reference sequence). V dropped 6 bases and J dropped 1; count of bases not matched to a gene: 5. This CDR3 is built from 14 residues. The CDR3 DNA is TGTGCCAGTAGGAGACAGGGTGATAACTATGGCTACACCTTC. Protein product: CASRRQGDNYGYTF.

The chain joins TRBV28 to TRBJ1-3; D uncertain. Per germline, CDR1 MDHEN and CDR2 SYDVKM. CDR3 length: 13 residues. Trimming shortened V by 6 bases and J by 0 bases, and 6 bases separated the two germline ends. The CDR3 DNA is TGTGCCAGCAGGGGGTCCTCTGGAAACACCATATATTTT. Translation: CASRGSSGNTIYF.

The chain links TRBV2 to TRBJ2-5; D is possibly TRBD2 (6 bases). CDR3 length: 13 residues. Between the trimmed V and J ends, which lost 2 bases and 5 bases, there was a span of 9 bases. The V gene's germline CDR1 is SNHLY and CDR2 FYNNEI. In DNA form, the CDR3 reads TGTGCCAGCAGTGAAAGACGGGGGGAGACCCAGTACTTC. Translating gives CASSERRGETQYF. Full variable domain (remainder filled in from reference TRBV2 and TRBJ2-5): EPEVTQTPSHQVTQMGQEVILRCVPISNHLYFYWYRQILGQKVEFLVSFYNNEISEKSEIFDDQFSVERPDGSNFTLKIRSTKLEDSAMYFCASSERRGETQYFGPGTRLLVL.

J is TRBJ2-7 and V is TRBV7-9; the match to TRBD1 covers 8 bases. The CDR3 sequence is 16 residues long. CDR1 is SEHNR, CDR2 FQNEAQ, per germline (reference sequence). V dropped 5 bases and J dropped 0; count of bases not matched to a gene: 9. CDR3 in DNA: TGTGCCAGCAGCCCAACCCGGACAGGGTCCTCCTACGAGCAGTACTTC. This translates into CASSPTRTGSSYEQYF.

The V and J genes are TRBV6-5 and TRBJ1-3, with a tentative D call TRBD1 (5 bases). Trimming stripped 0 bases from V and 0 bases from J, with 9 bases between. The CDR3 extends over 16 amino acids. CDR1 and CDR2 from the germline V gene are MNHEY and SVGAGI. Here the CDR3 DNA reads TGTGCCAGCAGTTACTCCAGACAGTCCTCTGGAAACACCATATATTTT. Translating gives CASSYSRQSSGNTIYF.